The 5 T cell receptor beta chains below were found in one sample sequenced in a study of cytotoxic CD8 clonotypes in ibrutinib-treated CLL. Libraries were prepared by immunoSEQ multiplex PCR; TCRdb keeps only in-frame clonotypes and omits some of them. This table holds fewer than 400,000 clones, roughly 67% found once. Sequences were derived from PBMCs, sampled after 36 months of ibrutinib treatment. These TCRs come from a human donor with chronic lymphocytic leukemia.

This clone showed up just a few times. The chain combines TRBV10-3 with TRBJ2-1, with 12 bases aligning to TRBD2. The J segment lost 3 bases and the V segment lost 4 bases, leaving 4 bases of the junction unmatched. The CDR3 is made up of 16 amino acids. Germline V lookup: CDR1 ENHRY, CDR2 SYGVKD. The chain's CDR3 is CAISALTSGSYNEQFF. CDR3 in DNA: TGTGCCATCAGTGCCCTGACTAGCGGGAGCTACAATGAGCAGTTCTTC.

The chain is built from TRBV7-2 and TRBJ2-1, with 10 nucleotides matching TRBD2. Germline CDR1 is SGHTA and CDR2 is FQGNSA. V shed 0 bases and J 7 bases; nucleotides not matched to a gene: 9. This CDR3 spans 17 amino acids. The chain's CDR3 is CASSLAERAGGPNEQFF. In nucleotides, the CDR3 is TGTGCCAGCAGCTTAGCGGAGCGAGCGGGAGGGCCGAATGAGCAGTTCTTC.

A remark on this clone: One end of the junction fails to match germline, which may point to a read error. The rearrangement links TRBV18 to TRBJ2-3; possibly TRBD2 for D (5 bases). The CDR3 length is 13 residues. CDR1 is KGHSH, CDR2 LQKENI, per germline. The CDR3 sequence: CASSPPSEDKQYF. The DNA for the CDR3 is TGTGCCAGCTCACCACCCTCGGAGGATAAGCAGTATTTT. Drawing the rest from reference TRBV18 and TRBJ2-3, the complete variable domain is NAGVMQNPRHLVRRRGQEARLRCSPMKGHSHVYWYRQLPEEGLKFMVYLQKENIIDESGMPKERFSAEFPKEGPSILRIQQVVRGDSAAYFCASSPPSEDKQYFGPGTRLTVL.

The chain employs TRBV6-6 and TRBJ2-1; TRBD2 matches 10 bases. Germline CDR1 MNHNY, CDR2 SVGAGI (reference sequence). V lost 5 bases and J lost 1; bases outside the gene matches: 2. The CDR3 covers 15 residues. The CDR3 sequence is CASSRTSGSYNEQFF. The CDR3 coding sequence is TGTGCCAGCAGTCGGACTAGCGGTTCCTACAATGAGCAGTTCTTC.

This chain uses TRBV6-1 with TRBJ1-2; D is perhaps TRBD1 (6 bases). Looked up from germline, CDR1 is MNHNS and CDR2 is SASEGT. The CDR3 has 12 amino acids. The germline V and J ends were trimmed by 6 bases and 5 bases, with 10 bases remaining between them. The CDR3 region is CASRHTGYGYTF. The CDR3 nucleotides are TGTGCCAGCAGGCATACAGGGTATGGCTACACCTTC.